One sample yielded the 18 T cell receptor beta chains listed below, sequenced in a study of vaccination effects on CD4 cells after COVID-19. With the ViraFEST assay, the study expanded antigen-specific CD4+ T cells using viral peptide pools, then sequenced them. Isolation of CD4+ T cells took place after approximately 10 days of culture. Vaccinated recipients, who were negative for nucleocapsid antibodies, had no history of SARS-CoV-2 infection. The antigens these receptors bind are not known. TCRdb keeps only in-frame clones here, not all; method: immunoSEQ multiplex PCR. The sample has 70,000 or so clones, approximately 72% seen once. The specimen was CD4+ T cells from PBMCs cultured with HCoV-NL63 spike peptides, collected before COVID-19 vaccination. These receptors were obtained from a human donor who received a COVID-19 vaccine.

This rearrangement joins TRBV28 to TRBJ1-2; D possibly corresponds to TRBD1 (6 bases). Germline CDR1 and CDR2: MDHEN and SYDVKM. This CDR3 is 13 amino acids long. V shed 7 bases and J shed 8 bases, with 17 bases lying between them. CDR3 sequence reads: CASKEGGIRGYTF. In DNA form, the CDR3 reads TGTGCCAGCAAGGAGGGGGGCATCCGAGGCTACACCTTC.

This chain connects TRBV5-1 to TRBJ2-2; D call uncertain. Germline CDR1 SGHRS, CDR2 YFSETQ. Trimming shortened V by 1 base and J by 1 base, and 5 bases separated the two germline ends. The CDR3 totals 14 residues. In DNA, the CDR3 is TGCGCCAGCAGCTTGTTCAGGAACACCGGGGAGCTGTTTTTT. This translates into CASSLFRNTGELFF.

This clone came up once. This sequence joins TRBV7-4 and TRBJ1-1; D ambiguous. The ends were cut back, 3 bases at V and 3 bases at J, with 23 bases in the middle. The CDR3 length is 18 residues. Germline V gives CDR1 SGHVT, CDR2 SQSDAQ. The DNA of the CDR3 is TGTGCCAGCAGCTTCGGTGTATTCTTCCGGGCAGAGGACACTGAAGCTTTCTTT. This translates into CASSFGVFFRAEDTEAFF. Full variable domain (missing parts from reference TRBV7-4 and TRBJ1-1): GAGVSQSPRYKVAKRGRDVALRCDSISGHVTLYWYRQTLGQGSEVLTYSQSDAQRDKSGRPSGRFSAERPERSVSTLKIQRTEQGDSAVYLCASSFGVFFRAEDTEAFFGQGTRLTVV.

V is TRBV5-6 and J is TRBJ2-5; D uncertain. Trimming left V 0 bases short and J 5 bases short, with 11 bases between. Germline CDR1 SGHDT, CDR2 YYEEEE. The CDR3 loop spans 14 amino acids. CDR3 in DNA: TGTGCCAGCAGCTTGGTCGGCCTAGGGGAGACCCAGTACTTC. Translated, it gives CASSLVGLGETQYF.

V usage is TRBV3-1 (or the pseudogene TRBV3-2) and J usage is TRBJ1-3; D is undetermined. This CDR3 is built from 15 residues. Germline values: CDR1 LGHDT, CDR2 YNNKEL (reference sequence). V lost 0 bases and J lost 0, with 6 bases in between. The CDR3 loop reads CASSQEWSSGNTIYF. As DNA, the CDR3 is TGTGCCAGCAGCCAAGAATGGAGCTCTGGAAACACCATATATTTT.

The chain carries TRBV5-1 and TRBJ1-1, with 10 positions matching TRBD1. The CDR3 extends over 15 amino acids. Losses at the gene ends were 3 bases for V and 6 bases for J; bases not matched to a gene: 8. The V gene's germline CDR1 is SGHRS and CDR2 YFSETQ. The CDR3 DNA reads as TGCGCCAGCAGCTCCAGACAGGGGGCCTCCTCTGAAGCTTTCTTT. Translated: CASSSRQGASSEAFF.

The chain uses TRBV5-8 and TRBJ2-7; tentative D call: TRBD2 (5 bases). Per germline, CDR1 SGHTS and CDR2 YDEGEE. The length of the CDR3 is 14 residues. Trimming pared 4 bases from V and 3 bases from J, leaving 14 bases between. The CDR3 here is CASSEKTRDYEQYV. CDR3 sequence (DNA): TGTGCCAGCAGCGAAAAGACACGGGACTACGAGCAGTACGTC.

CDR3 region: CASSYLQGNYGYTF. The CDR3 DNA sequence: TGTGCCAGCAGTTACCTACAGGGGAACTATGGCTACACCTTC. The chain has TRBV28 and TRBJ1-2; 7 positions match TRBD1. V was pared by 4 bases and J by 2 bases, with 4 bases of the junction left unmatched. CDR1 and CDR2 (germline): MDHEN, SYDVKM. The CDR3 is 14 amino acids.

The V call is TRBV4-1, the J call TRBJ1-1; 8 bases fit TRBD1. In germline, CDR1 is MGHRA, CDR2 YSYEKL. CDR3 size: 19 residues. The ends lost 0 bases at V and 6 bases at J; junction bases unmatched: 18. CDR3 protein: CASSQEPGGILYLLPEAFF. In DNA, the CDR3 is TGCGCCAGCAGCCAAGAGCCAGGGGGCATTTTGTATCTCCTCCCTGAAGCTTTCTTT.

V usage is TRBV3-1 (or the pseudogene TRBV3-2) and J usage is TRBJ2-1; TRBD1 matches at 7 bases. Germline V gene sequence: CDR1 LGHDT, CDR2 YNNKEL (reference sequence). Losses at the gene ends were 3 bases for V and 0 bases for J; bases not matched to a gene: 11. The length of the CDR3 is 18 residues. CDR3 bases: TGTGCCAGCAGCCATGCCGGGACAGCATTCTTCTCCTACAATGAGCAGTTCTTC. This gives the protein CASSHAGTAFFSYNEQFF.

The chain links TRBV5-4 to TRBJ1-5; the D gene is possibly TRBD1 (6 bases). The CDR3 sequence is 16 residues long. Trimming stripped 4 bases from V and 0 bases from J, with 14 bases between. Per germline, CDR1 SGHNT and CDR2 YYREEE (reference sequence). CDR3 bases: TGTGCCAGCAGCAATACCGGGACACGTAGCAATCAGCCCCAGCATTTT. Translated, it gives CASSNTGTRSNQPQHF.

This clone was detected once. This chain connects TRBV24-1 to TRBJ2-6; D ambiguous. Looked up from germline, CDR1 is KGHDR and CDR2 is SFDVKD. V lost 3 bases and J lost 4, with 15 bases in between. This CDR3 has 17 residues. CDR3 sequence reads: CATSDSHYINGANVLTF. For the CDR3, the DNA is TGTGCCACCAGTGATAGCCACTATATTAACGGGGCCAACGTCCTGACTTTC.

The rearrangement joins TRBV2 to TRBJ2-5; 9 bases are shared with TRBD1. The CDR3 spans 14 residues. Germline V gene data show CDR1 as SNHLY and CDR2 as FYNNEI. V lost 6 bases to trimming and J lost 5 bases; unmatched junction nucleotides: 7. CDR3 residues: CASSAGTGFETQYF. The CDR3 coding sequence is TGTGCCAGCAGCGCCGGGACAGGGTTTGAGACCCAGTACTTC.

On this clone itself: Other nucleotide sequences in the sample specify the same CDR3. CDR3 coding DNA: TGTGCCAGCAGATTGAGGGGGGCGAACACTGAAGCTTTCTTT. It specifies CASRLRGANTEAFF. J is TRBJ1-1 and V is TRBV5-6; maybe TRBD1 (6 bases). Trimming removed 5 bases at V and 1 base at J, with 12 bases between. CDR3 size: 14 residues. Germline loops: CDR1 SGHDT, CDR2 YYEEEE.

CDR3 sequence reads: CASRLTGLASPLHF. The CDR3, as DNA: TGTGCCAGCAGACTTACAGGGCTTGCTTCACCCCTCCACTTT. The chain recombines TRBV2 with TRBJ1-6; TRBD1 might be the D (6 bases). Trimming removed 6 bases at V and 9 bases at J, with 15 bases between. CDR3 length: 14 amino acids. The germline V gene has CDR1 SNHLY and CDR2 FYNNEI.

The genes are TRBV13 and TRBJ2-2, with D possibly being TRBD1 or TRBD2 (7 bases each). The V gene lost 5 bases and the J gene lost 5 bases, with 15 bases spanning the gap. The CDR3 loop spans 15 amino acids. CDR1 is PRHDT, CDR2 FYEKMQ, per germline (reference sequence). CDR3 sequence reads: CASSLRQGGTGELFF. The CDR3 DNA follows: TGTGCCAGCAGCCTTCGACAGGGAGGGACCGGGGAGCTGTTTTTT.

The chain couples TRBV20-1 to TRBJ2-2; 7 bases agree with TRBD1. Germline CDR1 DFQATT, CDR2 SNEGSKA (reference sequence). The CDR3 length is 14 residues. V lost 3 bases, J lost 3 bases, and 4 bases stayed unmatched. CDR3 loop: CSASRGLDTGELFF. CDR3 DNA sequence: TGCAGTGCTAGTAGGGGGCTCGACACCGGGGAGCTGTTTTTT.

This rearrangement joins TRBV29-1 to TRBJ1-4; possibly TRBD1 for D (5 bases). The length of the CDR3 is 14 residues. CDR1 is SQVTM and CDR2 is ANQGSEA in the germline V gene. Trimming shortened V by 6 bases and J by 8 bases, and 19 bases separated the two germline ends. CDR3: CSVTGGGWSEKLFF. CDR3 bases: TGCAGCGTGACCGGGGGGGGTTGGAGCGAAAAACTGTTTTTT. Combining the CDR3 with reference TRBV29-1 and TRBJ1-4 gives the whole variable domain SAVISQKPSRDICQRGTSLTIQCQVDSQVTMMFWYRQQPGQSLTLIATANQGSEATYESGFVIDKFPISRPNLTFSTLTVSNMSPEDSSIYLCSVTGGGWSEKLFFGSGTQLSVL.